The rows below give T cell receptor beta chains drawn from one sample of a study of T cells in Graves' hyperthyroidism and ophthalmopathy. TCRdb reanalysed the multiplex PCR reads using MiXCR and keeps one entry per CDR3 protein. The data contain fewer than 650,000 distinct CDR3 sequences, approximately 49% of them seen just once; the ten biggest clones take up 44%. Source material: peripheral blood or thyroid tissue (not recorded which). These TCRs come from an adult woman with Graves' disease, either hyperthyroidism or ophthalmopathy (not recorded which). CDR3s include the opening cysteine and the closing phenylalanine or tryptophan. The D gene is left open where the match is weak. Part of the rows lack a size; the others show once, few, many or a class for expanded clones.

many	TRBV7-4	TRBJ2-2	TRBD2	TGTGCCAGCAGCTTAGGACTAGCGGAGTTCACCGGGGAGCTGTTTTTT	CASSLGLAEFTGELFF
-	TRBV19	TRBJ1-5	-	TGTACCACGGGAACAGGGCAAGGCAATCAGCCCCAGCATTTT	CTTGTGQGNQPQHF
-	TRBV10-2	TRBJ1-1	-	TGCGCCAGCAGTGAGATCAGGGTGAACACTGAAGCTTTCTTT	CASSEIRVNTEAFF
-	TRBV5-1	TRBJ1-2	-	TGTGCCAGCAGCAGTGCCCGATTGGCTCGCGGCTACACCTTC	CASSSARLARGYTF
many	TRBV3-1	TRBJ1-1	-	TGTGCCAGCAGCCGTTCTGGCAGTCGAACTGAAGCTTTCTTT	CASSRSGSRTEAFF
-	TRBV12-3/TRBV12-4	TRBJ1-1	TRBD1	TGTGCCAGCACCGACAGGGAGGTAGTGGGCACTGAAGCTTTCTTT	CASTDREVVGTEAFF
-	TRBV29-1	TRBJ2-5	-	TGCAGCGTTGAAGATTTGGGGCAAGAGACCCAGTACTTC	CSVEDLGQETQYF
-	TRBV29-1	TRBJ1-1	TRBD1	TGCAGCGTTGAAGGGGACAGGGACACTGAAGCTTTCTTT	CSVEGDRDTEAFF
few	TRBV2	TRBJ1-1	-	TGTGCCAGCAGTGTTAGGACTGAAGCTTTCTTT	CASSVRTEAFF
few	TRBV15	TRBJ2-3	-	TGTGCCACCAGCAGAAGGGAAGGGGGAGCAGATACGCAGTATTTT	CATSRREGGADTQYF
-	TRBV7-9	TRBJ2-5	TRBD2	TGTGCCAGCAGCCCGATAGCGGGAGGGGGAGCGGAGACCCAGTACTTC	CASSPIAGGGAETQYF
many	TRBV14	TRBJ2-7	TRBD1	TGTGCCAGCAGCTCAAAGGACAGGAGCCCCTACGAGCAGTACTTC	CASSSKDRSPYEQYF
-	TRBV12-3/TRBV12-4	TRBJ2-6	-	TGTGCCAGCAGTGTCCCGAAGGGCTCTGGGGCCAACGTCCTGACTTTC	CASSVPKGSGANVLTF
-	TRBV6-6	TRBJ1-2	-	TGTGCCAGCAGAAATCCCGGGACGGTCTATGGCTACACCTTC	CASRNPGTVYGYTF
-	TRBV9	TRBJ1-1	-	TGTGCCAGCTCACCACAAACGCAGGGCTTGAACACTGAAGCTTTCTTT	CASSPQTQGLNTEAFF
-	TRBV12-3/TRBV12-4	TRBJ2-5	TRBD1	TGTGCCAGCAGGACGACAGGGTCCGAGACCCAGTACTTC	CASRTTGSETQYF
-	TRBV10-3	TRBJ1-2	-	TGTGCCATCAGTGAGTCGGGAGGGAGGCAGGATGGCTACACCTTC	CAISESGGRQDGYTF
many	TRBV28	TRBJ2-7	TRBD1	TGTGCCAGCAGTTTCCCGGACAGGGGGACCTACGAGCAGTACTTC	CASSFPDRGTYEQYF
-	TRBV29-1	TRBJ2-7	TRBD1	TGCAGCTTAGCTAGGGGAGGACAGGGCAAGACCTACGAGCAGTACTTC	CSLARGGQGKTYEQYF
many	TRBV20-1	TRBJ2-5	-	TGCAGTGCTAGCGAAGAGACCCAGTACTTC	CSASEETQYF
-	TRBV7-9	TRBJ2-7	-	TGTGCCAGCAGCTTAATAGCAGACGAGCAGTACTTC	CASSLIADEQYF
-	TRBV10-2	TRBJ1-6	TRBD1	TGCGCCAGCAGGAGAGGGACAGGCGACAAACCCCTCCACTTT	CASRRGTGDKPLHF
-	TRBV3-1	TRBJ1-2	TRBD1	TGTGCCAGCAGCCGAGGGCAGGGGGCTAACTATGGCTACACCTTC	CASSRGQGANYGYTF
-	TRBV5-4	TRBJ1-2	TRBD1	TGTGCCAGCAGCTCTTTTAGGGGGCGGGATGGCTACACCTTC	CASSSFRGRDGYTF
-	TRBV29-1	TRBJ1-1	-	TGCAGCGCGAGGTTACAGCTGAACACTGAAGCTTTCTTT	CSARLQLNTEAFF
many	TRBV10-3	TRBJ2-1	-	TGTGCCATCAGTGAGTCGAGCCTAGGCAATGAGCAGTTCTTC	CAISESSLGNEQFF
many	TRBV5-8	TRBJ1-4	-	TGTGCCAGCAGCTTGCCCCAGGAAAAACTGTTTTTT	CASSLPQEKLFF
-	TRBV29-1	TRBJ2-7	-	TGCAGCTTGTCGGGGGTGGGTCTCTACGAGCAGTACTTC	CSLSGVGLYEQYF
-	TRBV10-3	TRBJ1-1	TRBD1	TGTGCCATCAGTGTTGCGGCAGGGGGATACACTGAAGCTTTCTTT	CAISVAAGGYTEAFF
-	TRBV20-1	TRBJ2-7	-	TGCAGTGCTAGAGATGAGACGGGGGTCGGGCAGTACTTC	CSARDETGVGQYF
many	TRBV4-2	TRBJ2-2	TRBD2	TGTGCCAGCAGCCAAGACGGGAGGGCCGGGGAGCTGTTTTTT	CASSQDGRAGELFF
-	TRBV7-2	TRBJ1-5	-	TGTGCCAGCAGCTTAGCCGGACAGCCGCCAAAGGGGCCCCAGCATTTT	CASSLAGQPPKGPQHF
-	TRBV11-2	TRBJ1-1	-	-	CASSWGTGAIF
-	TRBV10-3	TRBJ1-6	TRBD1	TGTGCCATCAGTGAGTTTTCGGGACAGGGTCAGAATTCACCCCTCCACTTT	CAISEFSGQGQNSPLHF
many	TRBV2	TRBJ2-7	-	TGTGCCAGCAGTGTGTCCGGGGGAGCCTACGAGCAGTACTTC	CASSVSGGAYEQYF
-	TRBV7-9	TRBJ1-1	TRBD1	TGTGCCAGCAGATCCGGGGACAGGGGCGTCGGGGACACTGAAGCTTTCTTT	CASRSGDRGVGDTEAFF
few	TRBV25-1	TRBJ1-1	-	TGTGCTAGCTACAGGTTGAACACTGAAGCTTTCTTT	CASYRLNTEAFF
once	TRBV7-2	TRBJ1-2	-	TGTGCCAGCAGCCCACCAGGGGACTATGGCTACACCTTC	CASSPPGDYGYTF
-	TRBV7-9	TRBJ1-3	TRBD1	TGTGCCAGCTCGGACAGGGGCTCTGGAAACACCATATATTTT	CASSDRGSGNTIYF
-	TRBV6-5	TRBJ2-5	-	TGTGCCATCGGGGAGACTCCAGAGACCCAGTACTTC	CAIGETPETQYF
-	TRBV2	TRBJ2-7	-	TGTGCCAGCAGTGGGGTCGTCACCGGGGAGCTGTACTTC	CASSGVVTGELYF